The 25 T cell receptor beta chains presented below share a single source sample, sequenced in a study of regulatory dendritic cells for organ transplantation. Using immunoSEQ multiplex PCR, the repertoire was profiled, and TCRdb retains in-frame clones only, with some absent. Among 30,000 to 35,000 clones listed, 85% to 90% were seen once. The sequencing input was naive CD4+ T cells from blood. Subset in this sample: CD45RA+ naive T cells. Receptor source: a human donor in good health.

This chain links TRBV18 with TRBJ2-7; 8 nucleotides line up with TRBD1. The V gene's germline CDR1 is KGHSH and CDR2 LQKENI. CDR3 length equals 14 residues. With V trimmed by 3 bases and J by 5 bases, 6 bases remained unmatched. This CDR3 is CASSPGQGGHEQYF. The CDR3 nucleotides are TGTGCCAGCTCACCTGGACAGGGCGGACACGAGCAGTACTTC.

This clone was seen only a few times. The V gene is TRBV18, the J gene TRBJ1-2; no firm D call. The CDR3 is 13 residues long. Germline CDR1 reads KGHSH; CDR2 reads LQKENI. Trimming took off 2 bases at V and 6 bases at J, with 10 bases between the two ends. CDR3 sequence reads: CASSPLEENGYTF. CDR3 coding DNA: TGTGCCAGCTCACCATTAGAAGAAAATGGCTACACCTTC.

The chain is built from TRBV19 and TRBJ2-1; D may be TRBD1 (8 bases). This CDR3 spans 15 amino acids. Per germline, CDR1 LNHDA and CDR2 SQIVND (reference sequence). V lost 4 bases, J lost 5 bases, and 15 bases lay in between. CDR3 in DNA: TGTGCCAGTAGTACTGACAGGGGAGGGAACAATGAGCAGTTCTTC. Protein product: CASSTDRGGNNEQFF.

The chain links TRBV4-1 to TRBJ1-5; 7 bases match TRBD1. V lost 0 bases, J lost 2 bases, and 4 bases stayed unmatched. The CDR3 consists of 16 residues. CDR1 is MGHRA, CDR2 YSYEKL, per germline. CDR3 coding DNA: TGCGCCAGCAGCCAAGACAGGGGGTATGGCAATCAGCCCCAGCATTTT. Amino acid sequence: CASSQDRGYGNQPQHF.

The chain combines TRBV30 with TRBJ2-5, with 7 bases that match TRBD2. V shed 4 bases and J 2 bases; nucleotides not matched to a gene: 1. The CDR3 runs 12 residues. CDR1 GTSNPN and CDR2 SVGIG come from the germline V gene (reference sequence). As DNA, the CDR3 is TGTGCCTGGACTAGCGGACAAGAGACCCAGTACTTC. This sequence encodes CAWTSGQETQYF. Together with reference TRBV30 and TRBJ2-5, the CDR3 gives the full variable domain: SQTIHQWPATLVQPVGSPLSLECTVEGTSNPNLYWYRQAAGRGLQLLFYSVGIGQISSEVPQNLSASRPQDRQFILSSKKLLLSDSGFYLCAWTSGQETQYFGPGTRLLVL.

The chain couples TRBV6-5 to TRBJ1-1; D not certain. The CDR3 extends over 12 amino acids. Germline loops: CDR1 MNHEY, CDR2 SVGAGI. The ends were cut back, 8 bases at V and 0 bases at J, with 7 bases in the middle. In DNA, the CDR3 is TGTGCCAGCGGTCGCATGAACACTGAAGCTTTCTTT. As protein: CASGRMNTEAFF.

The V call is TRBV30, the J call TRBJ1-4, with D perhaps TRBD1 (5 bases). There are 15 residues in the CDR3. V lost 0 bases, J lost 3 bases, and 11 bases lay in between. Germline CDR1 reads GTSNPN; CDR2 reads SVGIG (reference sequence). CDR3 protein: CAWSVLGRANEKLFF. CDR3 DNA: TGTGCCTGGAGTGTACTGGGCAGGGCTAATGAAAAACTGTTTTTT.

This rearrangement joins TRBV5-4 to TRBJ1-4; TRBD1 agrees at 11 bases. The CDR3 is 14 residues long. CDR1 is SGHNT, CDR2 YYREEE, per germline (reference sequence). V trimming: 5 bases; J trimming: 7 bases; junction bases outside the gene matches: 4. The CDR3 DNA follows: TGTGCCAGCAGTCGGACAGGGGGCTCTGAAAAACTGTTTTTT. As protein: CASSRTGGSEKLFF.

The V and J genes are TRBV11-2 and TRBJ2-1; D is unclear. V lost 6 bases and J 6 bases, leaving 9 bases between the germline ends. From germline, CDR1 is SGHAT and CDR2 FQNNGV. The CDR3 has 12 amino acids. As DNA, the CDR3 is TGTGCCAGCAGTTCACTTATCAATGAGCAGTTCTTC. Amino acids: CASSSLINEQFF.

The V gene is TRBV11-2, the J gene TRBJ2-1; D unresolved. V lost 8 bases to trimming and J lost 0 bases, with 11 bases between them. This CDR3 spans 14 amino acids. Germline-derived CDR1 and CDR2 are SGHAT and FQNNGV. Here the CDR3 DNA reads TGTGCCAGCCGGTCAATTAACTCCTACAATGAGCAGTTCTTC. It codes for CASRSINSYNEQFF.

This chain connects TRBV5-4 to TRBJ2-7, with unresolved D. Trimming removed 4 bases at V and 1 base at J, with 12 bases between. This CDR3 has 14 residues. The germline V gene has CDR1 SGHNT and CDR2 YYREEE (reference sequence). As DNA, the CDR3 is TGTGCCAGCAGCCTTGAGATAGGATCCTACGAGCAGTACTTC. As protein: CASSLEIGSYEQYF.

This chain connects TRBV9 to TRBJ1-4; D ambiguous. There are 15 residues in the CDR3. Germline V gene sequence: CDR1 SGDLS, CDR2 YYNGEE. Trimming pared 4 bases from V and 0 bases from J, leaving 10 bases between. The CDR3 is CASSLTVATNEKLFF. CDR3 sequence (DNA): TGTGCCAGCAGCCTTACAGTAGCAACTAATGAAAAACTGTTTTTT.

The V call is TRBV18, the J call TRBJ1-2; the D is unclear. Deletions cut 5 bases from V and 5 bases from J, with 12 bases between. The germline V gene has CDR1 KGHSH and CDR2 LQKENI. The CDR3 runs to 13 residues. The CDR3: CASSSQSLYGYTF. The DNA for the CDR3 is TGTGCCAGCTCATCACAGAGCCTGTATGGCTACACCTTC.

The rearrangement links TRBV18 to TRBJ2-2; TRBD1 matches 7 bases. This CDR3 has 15 residues. V shed 3 bases, J shed 0 bases, and the junction held 1 base outside the gene matches. Germline V CDR1 and CDR2: KGHSH, LQKENI. CDR3 residues: CASSPDRTNTGELFF. The CDR3 coding sequence is TGTGCCAGCTCACCGGACAGGACGAACACCGGGGAGCTGTTTTTT.

V is TRBV28 and J is TRBJ1-1; D unresolved. Deletions cut 7 bases from V and 7 bases from J, with 10 bases between. CDR1 and CDR2 from the germline V gene are MDHEN and SYDVKM. This CDR3 comprises 11 residues. The CDR3 here is CASNGQNEAFF. CDR3 nucleotides: TGTGCCAGCAATGGGCAAAATGAAGCTTTCTTT.

The rearrangement joins TRBV15 to TRBJ2-3; D not resolved. Germline-derived CDR1 and CDR2 are LNHNV and YYDKDF (reference sequence). This CDR3 is built from 13 residues. The V gene lost 3 bases and the J gene lost 9 bases, with 13 bases spanning the gap. The CDR3 sequence is CATSSGVGGTQYF. The CDR3 nucleotides are TGTGCCACCAGCAGTGGAGTGGGTGGGACGCAGTATTTT.

The chain has TRBV7-6 and TRBJ1-1; the match to TRBD1 covers 8 bases. The germline gives CDR1 SGHVS, CDR2 FNYEAQ. V dropped 3 bases and J dropped 0; count of bases not matched to a gene: 6. This CDR3 has 16 amino acids. The CDR3 nucleotides read TGTGCCAGCAGCTTGGGACAGGTTCTCTTGAACACTGAAGCTTTCTTT. The encoded protein is CASSLGQVLLNTEAFF.

The chain uses TRBV4-3 and TRBJ2-5, with D unclear. Trimming stripped 0 bases from V and 4 bases from J, with 12 bases between. The germline V gene encodes CDR1 LGHNA and CDR2 YSLEER. The length of the CDR3 is 15 residues. The CDR3: CASSQDPGLGETQYF. The CDR3 DNA reads as TGCGCCAGCAGCCAAGATCCCGGCCTAGGAGAGACCCAGTACTTC.

The chain recombines TRBV28 with TRBJ1-1; the D is unclear. CDR1 and CDR2 (germline): MDHEN, SYDVKM. CDR3 size: 13 residues. V lost 5 bases, J lost 5 bases, and 12 bases lay in between. In DNA, the CDR3 is TGTGCCAGCAGTCCCCCCGCTGCGACTGAAGCTTTCTTT. Translating it yields CASSPPAATEAFF.

The J gene is TRBJ1-3, the V gene TRBV9; D not resolved. The V end was cut by 4 bases, the J end by 0 bases, with 5 bases between. The CDR3 contains 13 residues. Per the germline V gene, CDR1 is SGDLS and CDR2 is YYNGEE. In nucleotides, the CDR3 is TGTGCCAGCAGCCGGGCCTCTGGAAACACCATATATTTT. Translating gives CASSRASGNTIYF.

The chain is built from TRBV18 and TRBJ2-3; D gene uncertain. Trimming cost V 2 bases and J 0 bases, with 6 bases left between them. CDR3 size: 14 residues. Per germline, CDR1 KGHSH and CDR2 LQKENI. CDR3 region: CASSPVQSTDTQYF. The CDR3 bases are TGTGCCAGCTCACCAGTCCAGAGCACAGATACGCAGTATTTT.

The J gene is TRBJ1-6, the V gene TRBV5-4, with TRBD1 matching 11 bases. The germline V gene encodes CDR1 SGHNT and CDR2 YYREEE (reference sequence). This CDR3 is built from 15 residues. Trimming removed 6 bases from V and 6 bases from J; junction bases left unmatched: 5. This CDR3 is CASTRTGGSNSPLHF. DNA for the CDR3: TGTGCCAGCACCCGGACAGGGGGCTCTAATTCACCCCTCCACTTT.

The chain couples TRBV27 to TRBJ1-2, with 9 bases fitting TRBD1. Germline V lookup: CDR1 MNHEY, CDR2 SMNVEV (reference sequence). The CDR3 extends over 14 amino acids. V lost 5 bases to trimming and J lost 7 bases; unmatched junction nucleotides: 8. CDR3 sequence reads: CASSTGTGSSGYTF. For the CDR3, the DNA is TGTGCCAGCAGTACCGGGACAGGGAGTAGTGGCTACACCTTC.

The genes are TRBV18 and TRBJ2-1; 8 bases agree with TRBD1. The V and J ends lost 3 bases and 4 bases, in that order; junction bases with no gene match: 17. CDR1 KGHSH and CDR2 LQKENI come from the germline V gene. The CDR3 spans 19 residues. Written as DNA, the CDR3 is TGTGCCAGCTCACCCCCTATAAGATGGGGACAGGTCGGATACAATGAGCAGTTCTTC. Its protein is CASSPPIRWGQVGYNEQFF.

This sequence joins TRBV28 and TRBJ1-3; the D is unclear. V lost 6 bases, J lost 1 base, and 10 bases lay in between. The CDR3 extends over 14 amino acids. Germline CDR1 is MDHEN and CDR2 is SYDVKM. The CDR3 spells CASSPGGSGNTIYF. The CDR3 nucleotides are TGTGCCAGCAGCCCCGGTGGTTCTGGAAACACCATATATTTT. The entire variable domain, with the rest obtained from reference TRBV28 and TRBJ1-3, is as follows: DVKVTQSSRYLVKRTGEKVFLECVQDMDHENMFWYRQDPGLGLRLIYFSYDVKMKEKGDIPEGYSVSREKKERFSLILESASTNQTSMYLCASSPGGSGNTIYFGEGSWLTVV.